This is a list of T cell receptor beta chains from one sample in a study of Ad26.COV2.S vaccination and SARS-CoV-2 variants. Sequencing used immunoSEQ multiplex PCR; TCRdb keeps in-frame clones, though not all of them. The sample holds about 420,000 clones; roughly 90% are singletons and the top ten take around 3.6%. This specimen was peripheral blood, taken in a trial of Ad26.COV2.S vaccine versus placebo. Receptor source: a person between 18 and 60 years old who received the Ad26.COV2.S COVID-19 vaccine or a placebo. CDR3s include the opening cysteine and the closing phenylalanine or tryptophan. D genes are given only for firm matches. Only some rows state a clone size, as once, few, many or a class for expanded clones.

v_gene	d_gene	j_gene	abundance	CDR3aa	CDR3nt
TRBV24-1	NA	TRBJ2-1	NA	CATSDPLRTESSYNEQFF	TGTGCCACCAGTGACCCACTTCGAACAGAGAGCTCCTACAATGAGCAGTTCTTC
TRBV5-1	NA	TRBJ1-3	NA	CASSSRASSSGNTIYF	TGCGCCAGCAGCTCCCGGGCCTCCTCCTCTGGAAACACCATATATTTT
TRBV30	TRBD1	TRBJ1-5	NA	CAWSTGAFNQPQHF	TGTGCCTGGAGTACAGGGGCGTTCAATCAGCCCCAGCATTTT
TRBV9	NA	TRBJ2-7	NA	CASSVGSFSYEQYF	TGTGCCAGCAGCGTAGGCAGTTTCTCCTACGAGCAGTACTTC
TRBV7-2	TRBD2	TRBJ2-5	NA	CASSLVRAGGAPQETQYF	TGTGCCAGCAGCTTAGTACGAGCGGGGGGCGCCCCACAAGAGACCCAGTACTTC
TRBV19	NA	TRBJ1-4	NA	CASSIDDGRAPTNEKLFF	TGTGCCAGTAGTATAGACGACGGCAGGGCGCCAACTAATGAAAAACTGTTTTTT
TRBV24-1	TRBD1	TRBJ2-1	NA	CATSDLRQGASDEQFF	TGTGCCACCAGTGATTTACGACAGGGGGCGAGCGATGAGCAGTTCTTC
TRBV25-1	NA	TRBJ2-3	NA	CASSYATLGYSTDTQYF	TGTGCCAGCAGTTACGCGACGCTGGGGTATAGCACAGATACGCAGTATTTT
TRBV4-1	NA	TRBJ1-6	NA	CASSQGRGRDSPLHF	TGCGCCAGCAGCCAAGGCAGGGGAAGGGATTCACCCCTCCACTTT
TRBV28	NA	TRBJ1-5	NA	CASSSHGVRPNQPQHF	TGTGCCAGCAGTTCACACGGGGTGAGACCTAATCAGCCCCAGCATTTT
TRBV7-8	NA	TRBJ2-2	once	CASSFRGTTGELFF	TGTGCCAGCAGCTTCAGAGGGACTACCGGGGAGCTGTTTTTT
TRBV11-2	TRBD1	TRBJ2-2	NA	CASSLTGTGSPNTGELFF	TGTGCCAGCAGCTTAACCGGGACAGGGTCGCCGAACACCGGGGAGCTGTTTTTT
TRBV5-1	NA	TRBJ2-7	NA	CASRLYEQYF	TGCGCCAGCAGGCTCTACGAGCAGTACTTC
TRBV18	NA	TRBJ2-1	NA	CASSLFENEQFF	TGTGCCAGCTCCCTATTTGAGAATGAGCAGTTCTTC
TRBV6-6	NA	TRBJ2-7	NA	CASRRASYEQYF	TGTGCCAGCAGGAGGGCCTCCTACGAGCAGTACTTC
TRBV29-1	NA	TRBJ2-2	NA	CSAAGLVRQTNTGELFF	TGCAGCGCTGCGGGACTCGTACGACAGACGAACACCGGGGAGCTGTTTTTT
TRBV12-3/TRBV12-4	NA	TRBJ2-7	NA	CASRGRVRGEQYF	TGTGCCAGCAGGGGACGGGTTCGCGGCGAGCAGTACTTC
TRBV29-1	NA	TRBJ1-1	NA	CSVLRNTEAFF	TGCAGCGTTTTAAGGAACACTGAAGCTTTCTTT
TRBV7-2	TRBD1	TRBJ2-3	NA	CASSLALTGTGGPGMDTQYF	TGTGCCAGCAGCTTAGCGCTAACCGGGACAGGGGGCCCGGGTATGGATACGCAGTATTTT
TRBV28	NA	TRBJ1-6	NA	CASSSSMASGIPPGLNSPLHF	TGTGCCAGCAGTTCCTCCATGGCTTCCGGTATTCCGCCAGGCCTTAATTCACCCCTCCACTTT
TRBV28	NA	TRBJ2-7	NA	CASSSPGGPSYEQYF	TGTGCCAGCAGCTCCCCAGGGGGGCCCTCCTACGAGCAGTACTTC
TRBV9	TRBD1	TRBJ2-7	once	CASSVGQGSHEQYF	TGTGCCAGCAGCGTAGGACAGGGGAGCCACGAGCAGTACTTC
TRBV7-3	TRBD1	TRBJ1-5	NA	CASSLTPGQDLKHSNQPQHF	TGTGCCAGCAGCTTAACCCCCGGACAGGATTTAAAACATAGCAATCAGCCCCAGCATTTT
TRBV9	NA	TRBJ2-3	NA	CASSYLGRGADTQYF	TGTGCCAGCAGCTACCTGGGCAGGGGGGCAGATACGCAGTATTTT
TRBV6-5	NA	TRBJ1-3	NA	CASSPAATRNTIYF	TGTGCCAGCAGCCCCGCGGCTACTAGAAACACCATATATTTT
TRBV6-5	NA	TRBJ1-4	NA	CASIAAATNEKLFF	TGTGCCAGCATCGCTGCCGCAACTAATGAAAAACTGTTTTTT
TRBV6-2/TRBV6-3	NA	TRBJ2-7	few	CASSPGNSYEQYF	TGTGCCAGCAGTCCCGGCAACTCCTACGAGCAGTACTTC
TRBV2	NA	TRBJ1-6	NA	CASRRGQSYNSPLHF	TGTGCCAGCAGGAGAGGACAGTCCTATAATTCACCCCTCCACTTT
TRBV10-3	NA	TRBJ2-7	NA	CAISEPRAGITYEQYF	TGTGCCATCAGTGAGCCGAGGGCAGGGATAACCTACGAGCAGTACTTC
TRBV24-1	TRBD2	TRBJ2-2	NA	CATSDLSRGGAGELFF	TGTGCCACCAGTGATTTGTCCCGGGGAGGGGCCGGGGAGCTGTTTTTT
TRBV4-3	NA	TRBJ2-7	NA	CASSQDRDTNYEQYF	TGCGCCAGCAGCCAAGACCGGGACACAAACTACGAGCAGTACTTC
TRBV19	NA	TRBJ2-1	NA	CATRATSSYNEQFF	TGTGCCACTAGGGCCACTAGCTCCTACAATGAGCAGTTCTTC
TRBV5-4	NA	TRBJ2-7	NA	CASSLGVWGSDYEQYF	TGTGCCAGCAGCTTGGGCGTTTGGGGGTCCGACTACGAGCAGTACTTC
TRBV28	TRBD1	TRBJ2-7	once	CASIDWGTGGYEQYF	TGTGCCAGCATCGATTGGGGGACAGGGGGCTACGAGCAGTACTTC
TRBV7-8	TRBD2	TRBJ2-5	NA	CASSRLAGVETQYF	TGTGCCAGCAGCCGACTAGCGGGGGTAGAGACCCAGTACTTC
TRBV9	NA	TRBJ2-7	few	CASSADGRVMDEQYF	TGTGCCAGCAGCGCCGACGGCAGGGTAATGGACGAGCAGTACTTC
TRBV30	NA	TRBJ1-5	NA	CAWSPPLGRSNQPQHF	TGTGCCTGGAGTCCCCCCCTAGGGCGGAGCAATCAGCCCCAGCATTTT
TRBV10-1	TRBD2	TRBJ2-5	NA	CASSDRGLAGRETQYF	TGCGCCAGCAGTGACCGAGGACTAGCGGGGCGAGAGACCCAGTACTTC
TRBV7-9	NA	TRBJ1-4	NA	CASSLASTGREKLFF	TGTGCCAGCAGCTTAGCGTCTACAGGGCGTGAAAAACTGTTTTTT
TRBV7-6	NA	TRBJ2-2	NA	CASSLGLAATGELFF	TGTGCCAGCAGCTTAGGGCTAGCCGCCACCGGGGAGCTGTTTTTT
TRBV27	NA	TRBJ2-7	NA	CASSFAGPYEQYF	TGTGCCAGCAGTTTCGCGGGACCCTACGAGCAGTACTTC
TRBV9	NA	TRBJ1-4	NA	CASSGGGEKEKLFF	TGTGCCAGCAGCGGAGGAGGAGAGAAGGAAAAACTGTTTTTT
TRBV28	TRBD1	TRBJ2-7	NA	CASSFFVGQGKYEQYF	TGTGCCAGCAGTTTCTTTGTGGGACAGGGAAAATACGAGCAGTACTTC
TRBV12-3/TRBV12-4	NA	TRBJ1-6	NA	CASSLARDSPLHF	TGTGCCAGCAGTTTAGCGCGAGATTCCCCCCTCCACTTT
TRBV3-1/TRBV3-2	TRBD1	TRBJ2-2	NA	CASSQVRGSTGELFF	TGTGCCAGCAGCCAAGTCAGGGGGTCCACCGGGGAGCTGTTTTTT
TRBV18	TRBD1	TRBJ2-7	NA	CASSPTGSVHEQYF	TGTGCCAGCTCACCGACAGGGAGTGTACACGAGCAGTACTTC
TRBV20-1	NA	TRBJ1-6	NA	CSARQVAALHF	TGCAGTGCTCGACAGGTAGCGGCCCTCCACTTT
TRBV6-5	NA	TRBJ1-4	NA	CASTRAPGEKLFF	TGTGCCAGCACCAGGGCCCCAGGTGAAAAACTGTTTTTT
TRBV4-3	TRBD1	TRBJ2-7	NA	CASSQNWGQSYEQYF	TGCGCCAGCAGCCAAAATTGGGGACAGTCCTACGAGCAGTACTTC
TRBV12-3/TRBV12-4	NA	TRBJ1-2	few	CASSLRGYGYTF	TGTGCCAGCAGTTTAAGAGGCTATGGCTACACCTTC
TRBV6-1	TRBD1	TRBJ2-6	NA	CASSEGQGVSGANVLTF	TGTGCCAGCAGTGAAGGACAGGGGGTCTCTGGGGCCAACGTCCTGACTTTC
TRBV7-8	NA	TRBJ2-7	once	CASSLAEGTYEQYF	TGTGCCAGCAGCTTAGCGGAGGGGACCTACGAGCAGTACTTC
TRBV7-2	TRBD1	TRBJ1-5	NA	CASSSQGAGQPQHF	TGTGCCAGCAGCTCACAGGGGGCAGGTCAGCCCCAGCATTTT
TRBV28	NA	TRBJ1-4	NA	CASSLTRAEKLFF	TGTGCCAGCAGTTTAACCAGGGCGGAAAAACTGTTTTTT